A single sample gave rise to the 30 T cell receptor beta chains below, sequenced in a study of T cells expressing NK-cell markers. Following a re-call of the 5' RACE reads, TCRdb has one entry per CDR3 protein and lacks DNA. This sample's table has 500,000 or so distinct CDR3 sequences. Sequenced sample: blood T cells: a sorted CD56 or NKG2C T cell subset, CD4+ or CD8+ T cells, or bulk PBMC T cells (not recorded which). These receptors all come from a man aged 18 to 35 in good health.

This chain connects TRBV9 to TRBJ1-2; TCRdb gives TRBD1 as the D gene, but with no DNA this cannot be confirmed. The CDR3 extends over 15 amino acids. The germline V gene has CDR1 SGDLS and CDR2 YYNGEE. The CDR3 loop reads CASSVVGGTGYGYTF.

The V call is TRBV6-1, the J call TRBJ2-1; with no DNA, the TCRdb D assignment of TRBD2 cannot be verified. The CDR3 is 14 residues long. Germline CDR1 MNHNS, CDR2 SASEGT. The CDR3 here is CASRGTSSYNEQFF.

The J gene is TRBJ1-2, the V gene TRBV7-2. Germline V CDR1 and CDR2: SGHTA, FQGNSA. The CDR3 totals 13 residues. CDR3 region: CASSLYQDYGYTF.

This chain links TRBV9 with TRBJ2-2; TCRdb's D call, TRBD1, is unchecked because there is no DNA. CDR3 length equals 16 residues. The germline V gene has CDR1 SGDLS and CDR2 YYNGEE. The CDR3 protein is CASSSPPRDGPGELFF.

This sequence joins TRBV30 and TRBJ1-1; without DNA, the TCRdb call of TRBD1 cannot be checked. This CDR3 region has 15 residues. Germline assignment: CDR1 GTSNPN and CDR2 SVGIG (reference sequence). The CDR3 protein is CAWSVGLAGSTEAFF.

The chain links TRBV4-2 to TRBJ1-4. In germline, CDR1 is LGHNA, CDR2 YNFKEQ. The CDR3 spans 14 residues. CDR3 loop: CASSQDGVNEKLFF.

The gene calls are TRBV7-9 and TRBJ1-2; lacking DNA, the TRBD1 call made by TCRdb goes unchecked. The germline V gene has CDR1 SEHNR and CDR2 FQNEAQ (reference sequence). This CDR3 contains 12 residues. The CDR3 loop reads CASFSVPGSYTF.

The J gene is TRBJ2-7, the V gene TRBV20-1; TCRdb reports TRBD1, a call that lacks DNA to check it against. Germline CDR1 DFQATT, CDR2 SNEGSKA (reference sequence). The CDR3 totals 13 residues. The CDR3: CSADPGPRYEQYF.

This sequence joins TRBV10-3 and TRBJ2-7; the TCRdb D gene call, TRBD2, has no DNA to confirm it. The germline gives CDR1 ENHRY, CDR2 SYGVKD. The CDR3 has 12 amino acids. The CDR3 reads CAISGAAAEQYF.

The chain employs TRBV7-9 and TRBJ2-5; as DNA is missing, the TRBD2 call by TCRdb cannot be tested. This CDR3 comprises 15 residues. In germline, CDR1 is SEHNR, CDR2 FQNEAQ (reference sequence). The CDR3 spells CASSLDRSGQETQYF.

This chain connects TRBV14 to TRBJ1-1; the TRBD1 assignment by TCRdb is unverifiable without DNA. CDR1 and CDR2 (germline): SGHDN, FVKESK. The CDR3 is 13 residues long. The CDR3 loop reads CASSLGTGIEAFF.

The rearrangement links TRBV12-3 or TRBV12-4 to TRBJ1-3; TCRdb's D call of TRBD1 is untestable without DNA. The CDR3 is 15 residues long. The CDR3 here is CASRSTGGSGNTIYF.

The chain couples TRBV5-6 to TRBJ2-1; TCRdb's D gene call, TRBD1, goes unchecked for lack of DNA. CDR1 is SGHDT, CDR2 YYEEEE, per germline. This CDR3 has 17 amino acids. The CDR3 spells CASSLGFGTGTAGEQFF.

V is TRBV9 and J is TRBJ2-3. Germline CDR1 and CDR2: SGDLS and YYNGEE. CDR3 length: 15 amino acids. The CDR3 is CASSVDGSQTDTQYF.

The J gene is TRBJ2-3, the V gene TRBV25-1; TCRdb's D call of TRBD2 is untestable without DNA. There are 17 residues in the CDR3. Germline lookup yields CDR1 MGHDK and CDR2 SYGVNS. Here the CDR3 reads CASSELGLAGVKDTQYF.

V usage is TRBV3-1 and J usage is TRBJ2-1. The germline V gene has CDR1 LGHDT and CDR2 YNNKEL (reference sequence). The CDR3 length is 11 residues. CDR3 protein: CASSQATQQFF.

The V gene is TRBV20-1, the J gene TRBJ2-3; TCRdb gives TRBD1 as the D gene, but with no DNA this cannot be confirmed. This CDR3 has 13 amino acids. Germline V lookup: CDR1 DFQATT, CDR2 SNEGSKA (reference sequence). The CDR3 is CSAKPLILDTQYF.

The chain employs TRBV2 and TRBJ2-1; TCRdb's D call, TRBD1, is unchecked because there is no DNA. The V gene's germline CDR1 is SNHLY and CDR2 FYNNEI. This CDR3 has 14 amino acids. Here the CDR3 reads CASSLQGSTNEQFF.

The CDR3 loop reads CASSPGLNNEQFF. This chain links TRBV7-3 with TRBJ2-1; checking the TCRdb D call of TRBD2 is not possible without DNA. Germline V gene data show CDR1 as SGHTA and CDR2 as FQGTGA. The CDR3 sequence is 13 residues long.

The chain combines TRBV14 with TRBJ2-1. Germline-derived CDR1 and CDR2 are SGHDN and FVKESK. The CDR3 is 16 amino acids. CDR3 sequence reads: CASSQVTGPPINEQFF.

This chain joins TRBV10-3 and TRBJ2-3. Germline V gene lookup returns CDR1 ENHRY and CDR2 SYGVKD. The CDR3 length is 15 residues. CDR3: CAISGQGDRTDTQYF.

This rearrangement joins TRBV27 to TRBJ2-3; TCRdb's D call, TRBD2, is unchecked because there is no DNA. Germline assignment: CDR1 MNHEY and CDR2 SMNVEV (reference sequence). The CDR3 contains 15 residues. This CDR3 is CASSLGQLAGGTQYF.

The chain links TRBV3-1 to TRBJ2-1; the TCRdb D gene call, TRBD2, has no DNA to confirm it. This CDR3 has 20 amino acids. Per the germline V gene, CDR1 is LGHDT and CDR2 is YNNKEL (reference sequence). The CDR3 spells CASSQGIGGLAALTYNEQFF.

This chain joins TRBV7-8 and TRBJ2-3; TCRdb picks TRBD2, but there is no DNA to check that call. Germline V gene sequence: CDR1 SGHVS, CDR2 FQNEAQ. The length of the CDR3 is 16 residues. CDR3 protein: CASSLTGTSGRDTQYF.

The rearrangement uses TRBV2 and TRBJ2-1; the TCRdb D gene call, TRBD2, has no DNA to confirm it. Looked up from germline, CDR1 is SNHLY and CDR2 is FYNNEI. This CDR3 contains 16 residues. The CDR3 here is CASSGGQSGAHNEQFF.

V and J are TRBV12-3 or TRBV12-4 and TRBJ2-5; the TCRdb D gene call, TRBD1, has no DNA to confirm it. The CDR3 extends over 14 amino acids. CDR3 amino acids: CASSRVGRGETQYF.

The chain has TRBV25-1 and TRBJ2-1; without DNA, the TCRdb call of TRBD2 cannot be checked. CDR1 and CDR2 from the germline V gene are MGHDK and SYGVNS. The CDR3 runs 15 residues. The chain's CDR3 is CASSDLYRTRNEQFF.

This sequence joins TRBV7-9 and TRBJ2-3; TCRdb proposes TRBD2, but this gene call is untestable without DNA. CDR1 and CDR2 from the germline V gene are SEHNR and FQNEAQ (reference sequence). The CDR3 has 16 residues. The CDR3 is CASSPERDVSTDTQYF.

The V and J genes are TRBV3-1 and TRBJ2-3; the TRBD2 assignment by TCRdb is unverifiable without DNA. Germline CDR1 reads LGHDT; CDR2 reads YNNKEL (reference sequence). This CDR3 contains 15 residues. The CDR3 loop is CASSPSGDITDTQYF.

This chain connects TRBV4-2 to TRBJ2-1; with no DNA, the TCRdb D assignment of TRBD2 cannot be verified. The CDR3 runs to 17 residues. Looked up from germline, CDR1 is LGHNA and CDR2 is YNFKEQ. Here the CDR3 reads CASSQDYRTSFPNEQFF.